This T cell receptor beta chain was captured by sequencing in a study of blood T cell repertoires in COVID-19. The CDR3 length is 14 residues. In germline, CDR1 is SGHRS, CDR2 YFSETQ. V trimming: 1 base; J trimming: 3 bases; junction bases outside the gene matches: 2. This clone appeared a single time. Produced via immunoSEQ multiplex PCR; TCRdb's table is partial and in-frame only. This sample has some 130,000 clones, with 88% found just once. The specimen sequenced was peripheral blood. This clonotype was sampled from a man aged 50 or older with acute or convalescent COVID-19. This chain links TRBV5-1 with TRBJ1-1; 8 nucleotides agree with TRBD1. The CDR3 region is CASSLKTGDTEAFF. The CDR3 bases are TGCGCCAGCAGCTTGAAGACAGGGGACACTGAAGCTTTCTTT.